This T cell receptor beta chain was identified during a study of cytomegalovirus exposure and HLA in healthy donors. Researchers ran the PCR with 60 Vbeta and 13 Jbeta primers. Assay used: immunoSEQ multiplex PCR; TCRdb lists only in-frame clones, some missing. The table records 100,000 to 150,000 clones, roughly 70% of them present only once. V lost 6 bases, J lost 4 bases, and 6 bases stayed unmatched. In germline, CDR1 is MNHNS, CDR2 SASEGT. The CDR3 has 14 amino acids. Material for sequencing was PBMCs. The chain employs TRBV6-1 and TRBJ2-5, with 9 bases matching TRBD1. The source of this sequence is a man aged 40-49 years in good health and CMV-seropositive. CDR3 DNA: TGTGCCAGCAGGGGGACAGGGATTGTAGAGACCCAGTACTTC. This codes for CASRGTGIVETQYF.